This paragraph reports one T cell receptor (beta chain). What it binds is not known. This likely comes from a read error, as the CDR3 has no conserved phenylalanine or tryptophan at its end. Every donor provided 7.5 to 10 milliliters of peripheral blood. The use of a sample-barcoded 5' primer and a J-beta primer mix characterized a second PCR of roughly 6 to 11 cycles. From the 5' RACE reads, TCRdb called clonotypes with MiXCR, one entry per CDR3 protein. Here the sample spans about 780,000 distinct CDR3 sequences, about 59% being singletons. This sample was taken from a study of blood T cells in healthy people across ages. General study findings and limits: What prevented conclusive comparison of naive and antigen-experienced cells was that PBMCs were unsorted. CMV status of donors was not determined, possibly confounding expanded clonotype changes.

This CDR3 has 17 amino acids. Looked up from germline, CDR1 is DFQATT and CDR2 is SNEGSKA (reference sequence). The chain employs TRBV20-1 and TRBJ2-4, with 12 bases fitting TRBD2. Gene TRBJ2-7 matches the end of the DNA better, so the J call may be wrong. The origin of this receptor is a man aged 25-40 years in good health. The sequencing sample was made of blood. CDR3 region: CSAFPQTSGGYLYEQYL. The CDR3 coding sequence is TGCAGTGCTTTTCCCCAGACTAGCGGGGGCTATTTGTACGAGCAGTACCTC.